This T cell receptor (beta chain) was retrieved from a study of cytomegalovirus exposure and HLA in healthy donors. Study-wide results and caveats: The study reported that TCR beta sequences accurately predicted HLA-A and HLA-B alleles in most subjects. Immune exposure information comprised only CMV serostatus.

Comments on this clone: Its matching antigen is unknown.

The PCR was carried out with 60 Vbeta primers and 13 Jbeta primers. Here immunoSEQ multiplex PCR was the method, and the copy in TCRdb shows in-frame clones only, minus some. Its table records some 41,000 clones. The V end was cut by 5 bases, the J end by 2 bases, with 15 bases between. This CDR3 has 15 residues. CDR1 and CDR2 from the germline V gene are SEHNR and FQNEAQ (reference sequence). Sequencing was done on a sample of PBMCs. This TCR was recovered from a male donor in good health and CMV-seronegative. The chain combines TRBV7-9 with TRBJ2-5; the D gene is possibly TRBD1 (6 bases). For the CDR3, the DNA is TGTGCCAGCAGCGTACAGGGTGGGGGACAAGAGACCCAGTACTTC. It encodes CASSVQGGGQETQYF. Full variable domain (outside the CDR3, taken from reference TRBV7-9 and TRBJ2-5): DTGVSQNPRHKITKRGQNVTFRCDPISEHNRLYWYRQTLGQGPEFLTYFQNEAQLEKSRLLSDRFSAERPKGSFSTLEIQRTEQGDSAMYLCASSVQGGGQETQYFGPGTRLLVL.